These 30 T cell receptor beta chains were all obtained from the same sample, sequenced in a study of blood T cells in healthy people across ages. Then a second PCR, running about 6 to 12 cycles, was carried out with a sample-barcoded 5' primer and a J-beta primer mix. Each CDR3 protein gets one entry after TCRdb re-called the 5' RACE reads with MiXCR. The data show hundreds of thousands of distinct CDR3 sequences, with approximately 29% seen just once and 15% held by the top ten. Sequencing was carried out using blood. The receptors were gathered from an elderly woman in good health.

In its sample, this clonotype was seen many times. The chain recombines TRBV7-9 with TRBJ2-5, with D tentatively TRBD2 (6 bases). V lost 4 bases and J 5 bases, leaving 14 bases between the germline ends. CDR3 length: 14 amino acids. Germline V gene lookup returns CDR1 SEHNR and CDR2 FQNEAQ (reference sequence). CDR3 amino acids: CASSWRAGLETQYF. CDR3 DNA sequence: TGTGCCAGCAGCTGGAGGGCCGGCCTGGAGACCCAGTACTTC.

This clonotype was seen a few times. The chain joins TRBV7-9 to TRBJ2-7; D call uncertain. CDR1 is SEHNR, CDR2 FQNEAQ, per germline (reference sequence). V was clipped by 0 bases and J by 1 base, with 13 bases between them. CDR3 length: 16 amino acids. The chain's CDR3 is CASSLALLAVSYEQYF. The DNA of the CDR3 is TGTGCCAGCAGCTTAGCCCTTTTGGCAGTGTCCTACGAGCAGTACTTC.

This clonotype has only a few counts. This may come from a read error, since a much larger clone is one base off. The V and J genes are TRBV7-9 and TRBJ1-2, with D unclear. In germline, CDR1 is SEHNR, CDR2 FQNEAQ (reference sequence). There are 15 residues in the CDR3. Here the CDR3 DNA reads TGTGCCGGCAGCTTAGTCTTCCCAGCTAACTATGGCTACACCTTC. The encoded protein is CAGSLVFPANYGYTF.

V usage is TRBV6-5 and J usage is TRBJ2-2, with 8 nucleotides matching TRBD1. This CDR3 comprises 17 residues. Germline V gene lookup returns CDR1 MNHEY and CDR2 SVGAGI. Trimming cost V 2 bases and J 0 bases; bases outside gene matches: 5. The CDR3 is CASSYRGTGANTGELFF. The CDR3 DNA reads TGTGCCAGCAGTTACCGGGGGACAGGCGCGAACACCGGGGAGCTGTTTTTT.

J is TRBJ1-1 and V is TRBV11-2; the match to TRBD1 covers 9 bases. CDR1 is SGHAT and CDR2 is FQNNGV in the germline V gene. CDR3 length: 11 residues. The V gene end was trimmed by 6 bases and the J gene end by 8 bases; junction bases not matched to a gene: 1. CDR3: CASRTGGEAFF. The CDR3 DNA reads TGTGCCAGCAGAACAGGGGGCGAAGCTTTCTTT. The entire variable domain, with the rest obtained from reference TRBV11-2 and TRBJ1-1, is as follows: EAGVAQSPRYKIIEKRQSVAFWCNPISGHATLYWYQQILGQGPKLLIQFQNNGVVDDSQLPKDRFSAERLKGVDSTLKIQPAKLEDSAVYLCASRTGGEAFFGQGTRLTVV.

This clonotype appeared once. The V and J genes are TRBV6-5 and TRBJ1-1; TRBD1 agrees at 7 bases. Germline CDR1 and CDR2: MNHEY and SVGAGI. J gave up 2 bases and V 5 bases, and 5 bases lay outside the gene matches. The CDR3 is made up of 14 amino acids. The CDR3 coding sequence is TGTGCCAGCAGTGACCACAGGGGAAACACTGAAGCTTTCTTT. It codes for CASSDHRGNTEAFF.

The count of this clonotype is one. This rearrangement joins TRBV6-2 or TRBV6-3 to TRBJ1-5, with 10 bases aligning to TRBD1. The CDR3 is 15 residues long. Germline V gene data show CDR1 as MNHEY and CDR2 as SVGEGT. V shed 2 bases and J 11 bases; nucleotides not matched to a gene: 9. The CDR3 nucleotides read TGTGCCAGCAGTTACCGGACAGGGGGTAGGGGAGCCCAGCATTTT. It yields the protein CASSYRTGGRGAQHF.

This clonotype was recorded at least ten times. This rearrangement joins TRBV4-2 to TRBJ1-2; D unresolved. Trimming took off 0 bases at V and 7 bases at J, with 9 bases between the two ends. The CDR3 has 13 amino acids. The germline gives CDR1 LGHNA, CDR2 YNFKEQ. The CDR3 loop is CASSQERAAGYTF. The CDR3, as DNA: TGTGCCAGCAGCCAAGAGAGAGCGGCTGGCTACACCTTC.

Ten or more counts support this clonotype. The chain carries TRBV7-9 and TRBJ2-7; 9 nucleotides line up with TRBD2. This CDR3 has 18 residues. J gave up 7 bases and V 4 bases, and 20 bases lay outside the gene matches. The germline V gene has CDR1 SEHNR and CDR2 FQNEAQ (reference sequence). CDR3 protein: CASSSSRSGGQSPMEQYF. CDR3 DNA sequence: TGTGCCAGCAGCTCCTCGAGGAGCGGGGGGCAGTCCCCTATGGAGCAGTACTTC.

This clonotype was detected ten times or more. The V call is TRBV12-2, the J call TRBJ2-7; TRBD2 is taken as the D call from the table, unchecked against the DNA. TRBV12-2 counts as a pseudogene. The CDR3 has 15 amino acids. In DNA, the CDR3 is TGTGCAAGTCGTCCCCCGGGACTAGTATCCTACGAGCAGTACTTC. Translating it yields CASRPPGLVSYEQYF.

There are many counts of this clonotype. The chain recombines TRBV7-2 with TRBJ2-7; D is unclear. The CDR3 totals 13 residues. CDR1 is SGHTA and CDR2 is FQGNSA in the germline V gene. Between the trimmed V and J ends, which lost 2 bases and 1 base, there was a span of 6 bases. CDR3: CASSLWISYEQYF. In DNA, the CDR3 is TGTGCCAGCAGCTTATGGATTTCCTACGAGCAGTACTTC.

In the case of this clonotype: The conserved phenylalanine or tryptophan is not found at the CDR3 terminus, so this likely reflects a read error. The chain uses TRBV10-3 and TRBJ1-1, with 12 bases identical to TRBD1. J lost 7 bases, V lost 6 bases, and 3 bases had no gene match. Germline CDR1 and CDR2: ENHRY and SYGVKD. CDR3 length: 13 residues. The CDR3 loop reads CAIRGQGAGEAFL. The CDR3 coding sequence is TGTGCCATCAGGGGACAGGGGGCTGGTGAAGCTTTCCTT.

Details on this clonotype: This may be a read error: a much more frequent sequence differs by one nucleotide. The gene calls are TRBV20-1 and TRBJ2-5; the D gene is possibly TRBD1 (6 bases). The germline CDR1 and CDR2 sequences are DFQATT and SNEGSKA (reference sequence). This CDR3 is built from 15 residues. With 1 base removed from V and 5 bases from J, the gap between germline ends came to 17 bases. The CDR3 bases are TGCAGTGCTAGAGCTCCGAGGGGGAGCGGTGAGACCCAGTACTTC. This sequence encodes CSARAPRGSGETQYF.

Comments on this clonotype: This could be a read error, since a much larger clone is one nucleotide away. This rearrangement joins TRBV3-1 to TRBJ2-7; D remains ambiguous. V was shortened by 4 bases and J by 2 bases, with 12 bases between the two germline ends. Germline CDR1 and CDR2: LGHDT and YNNKEL (reference sequence). This CDR3 comprises 14 residues. The CDR3 coding sequence is TGTGCCAGCAGCCCCCCGGGCTGCCCCTACGAGCAGTACTTC. Protein product: CASSPPGCPYEQYF.

This clonotype was detected a few times. The chain joins TRBV7-2 to TRBJ1-1; D possibly corresponds to TRBD1 (6 bases). This CDR3 region has 14 residues. V dropped 5 bases and J dropped 11 bases, with 21 bases sitting between them. The germline gives CDR1 SGHTA, CDR2 FQGNSA. DNA for the CDR3: TGTGCCAGCAGCGATCAAAGACAGGTCTCTAGGGCTTTCTTT. Amino acid sequence: CASSDQRQVSRAFF. The complete variable domain, with remaining parts taken from reference TRBV7-2 and TRBJ1-1, reads GAGVSQSPSNKVTEKGKDVELRCDPISGHTALYWYRQSLGQGLEFLIYFQGNSAPDKSGLPSDRFSAERTGGSVSTLTIQRTQQEDSAVYLCASSDQRQVSRAFFGQGTRLTVV.

This clonotype was counted at least ten times. The chain is built from TRBV7-2 and TRBJ1-1, with a tentative D call TRBD1 (6 bases). Deletions cut 5 bases from V and 1 base from J, with 11 bases between. The CDR3 is made up of 14 amino acids. The V gene's germline CDR1 is SGHTA and CDR2 FQGNSA. The CDR3 coding sequence is TGTGCCAGCAGCCCCGGGACACCGAACACTGAAGCTTTCTTT. Protein sequence: CASSPGTPNTEAFF.

This clonotype was seen repeatedly, ten times or more. This rearrangement joins TRBV6-2 or TRBV6-3 to TRBJ2-3, with 9 bases lining up with TRBD2. The germline CDR1 and CDR2 sequences are MNHEY and SVGEGT. The junction had 2 bases not matched to a gene; V was cut back by 4 bases and J by 3 bases. CDR3 size: 14 residues. In nucleotides, the CDR3 is TGTGCCAGCAGTTGGGCGGGGGGGACAGATACGCAGTATTTT. This sequence encodes CASSWAGGTDTQYF.

There are many counts of this clonotype. The chain combines TRBV2 with TRBJ2-7; D gene ambiguous. Germline V gene sequence: CDR1 SNHLY, CDR2 FYNNEI. Trimming removed 9 bases at V and 3 bases at J, with 18 bases between. The CDR3 runs to 14 residues. In DNA form, the CDR3 reads TGTGCCAGTGGAGCCCGCGTCCCCCTCTACGAGCAGTACTTC. Its translation: CASGARVPLYEQYF.

The V and J genes are TRBV7-2 and TRBJ1-3; 8 positions match TRBD1. The CDR3 contains 15 residues. The ends lost 5 bases at V and 2 bases at J; junction bases unmatched: 5. The germline CDR1 and CDR2 sequences are SGHTA and FQGNSA. The CDR3 loop reads CASSMDRAAGNTIYF. CDR3 coding DNA: TGTGCCAGCAGCATGGACAGGGCGGCTGGAAACACCATATATTTT.

Comments on this clonotype: Mismatch with germline at one junction end may stem from a read error. This rearrangement joins TRBV7-2 to TRBJ2-4, with D possibly TRBD2 on 5 matching bases. The end of the DNA fits TRBJ2-5 better, so the J call may be wrong. The length of the CDR3 is 12 residues. The germline CDR1 and CDR2 sequences are SGHTA and FQGNSA. The CDR3 sequence is CACSLALETQYF. The CDR3 DNA reads TGTGCCTGCAGCTTAGCGCTGGAGACCCAGTACTTC.

This clonotype was counted at least ten times. The chain combines TRBV12-3 or TRBV12-4 with TRBJ2-3; D is possibly TRBD2 (6 bases). The CDR3 has 16 residues. Trimming stripped 5 bases from V and 1 base from J, with 16 bases between. CDR3 loop: CASSRDSQSGTDTQYF. The CDR3 DNA is TGTGCCAGCAGTCGGGACTCGCAAAGCGGCACAGATACGCAGTATTTT.

The V call is TRBV6-2 or TRBV6-3, the J call TRBJ2-7, with TRBD2 matching 11 bases. CDR3 length: 16 residues. In germline, CDR1 is MNHEY, CDR2 SVGEGT. The J segment lost 3 bases and the V segment lost 6 bases, leaving 10 bases of the junction unmatched. As DNA, the CDR3 is TGTGCCAGCAGGCCCATCTCTAGCGGGAGGAACTACGAGCAGTACTTC. This codes for CASRPISSGRNYEQYF.

This rearrangement joins TRBV6-6 to TRBJ1-5; D gene unclear. Between the trimmed V and J ends, which lost 8 bases and 0 bases, there was a span of 11 bases. There are 14 residues in the CDR3. CDR1 is MNHNY and CDR2 is SVGAGI in the germline V gene (reference sequence). Written as DNA, the CDR3 is TGTGCCAGCGGATCTAGTAATAGCAATCAGCCCCAGCATTTT. As protein: CASGSSNSNQPQHF.

The rearrangement links TRBV3-1 to TRBJ2-5; the D is unclear. The J call is doubtful: the DNA matches TRBJ2-7 better. CDR1 LGHDT and CDR2 YNNKEL come from the germline V gene (reference sequence). The CDR3 covers 15 residues. CDR3 DNA sequence: TGTGCCAGCAGTTACGGGTCCTTAAGTCCCTACGAGCAGTACTTC. This codes for CASSYGSLSPYEQYF.

The V gene is TRBV28, the J gene TRBJ2-4; D is possibly TRBD2 (5 bases). Germline CDR1 and CDR2: MDHEN and SYDVKM. This CDR3 comprises 15 residues. The V gene lost 10 bases and the J gene lost 6 bases, with 22 bases spanning the gap. The CDR3 spells CATADPIANLNIQYF. CDR3 DNA sequence: TGTGCCACCGCTGACCCGATAGCGAATCTAAACATTCAGTACTTC.

The chain links TRBV6-5 to TRBJ1-5; the D gene is possibly TRBD1 (5 bases). Germline CDR1 MNHEY, CDR2 SVGAGI. There are 13 residues in the CDR3. Trimming pared 6 bases from V and 7 bases from J, leaving 13 bases between. In nucleotides, the CDR3 is TGTGCCAGCAGCCCTACGAGGGACCAGCCCCAGCATTTT. Protein product: CASSPTRDQPQHF.

In regard to this clonotype: A much larger clone is a single base away; this may be a read error. The rearrangement links TRBV7-9 to TRBJ1-4, with TRBD1 matching 10 bases. This CDR3 region has 17 residues. Per germline, CDR1 SEHNR and CDR2 FQNEAQ (reference sequence). This CDR3 is CASSRDRGTGEGEKRFF. The CDR3, as DNA: TGTGCCAGCAGCCGGGACAGGGGAACTGGAGAAGGGGAAAAACGGTTTTTT.

This clonotype was counted only a few times. Being one base from a much bigger clone, this may be a read error. The genes are TRBV20-1 and TRBJ2-5, with 7 positions matching TRBD2. CDR1 DFQATT and CDR2 SNEGSKA come from the germline V gene (reference sequence). Trimming removed 5 bases from V and 0 bases from J; junction bases left unmatched: 9. The length of the CDR3 is 15 residues. CDR3 amino acids: CSAGVGGPNQETQYF. The CDR3, as DNA: TGCAGTGCTGGGGTGGGAGGGCCCAACCAAGAGACCCAGTACTTC.

This clonotype was observed many times. The chain combines TRBV5-1 with TRBJ2-5, with 8 bases that match TRBD2. CDR1 and CDR2 (germline): SGHRS, YFSETQ. V gave up 2 bases and J gave up 2 bases; unmatched junction bases: 5. This CDR3 is 15 amino acids long. The DNA of the CDR3 is TGCGCCAGCAGCTTCGGGACTAGGGGTCAAGAGACCCAGTACTTC. Amino acid sequence: CASSFGTRGQETQYF. The full variable domain, rest sourced from reference TRBV5-1 and TRBJ2-5, is KAGVTQTPRYLIKTRGQQVTLSCSPISGHRSVSWYQQTPGQGLQFLFEYFSETQRNKGNFPGRFSGRQFSNSRSEMNVSTLELGDSALYLCASSFGTRGQETQYFGPGTRLLVL.

In this sample, this clonotype turned up many times. In DNA form, the CDR3 reads TGTGCCAGCCGATCGGTTGATGGCTACACCTTC. Residues: CASRSVDGYTF. The chain recombines TRBV7-8 with TRBJ1-2; D is undetermined. From germline, CDR1 is SGHVS and CDR2 FQNEAQ. The CDR3 length is 11 residues. V was shortened by 8 bases and J by 6 bases, with 10 bases between the two germline ends.